These 4 T cell receptor beta chains came from one sample sequenced in a study of T cell repertoires in cytomegalovirus infection. These receptors have no identified antigens. TCRdb reprocessed the reads with MiXCR, giving one entry per CDR3 protein. The table includes some 320,000 distinct CDR3 sequences, 25% to 30% detected once. This specimen consisted of cultured PBMCs, obtained from culture after CMV antigen stimulation. The receptors derive from a human donor in good health (CMV status not recorded). Some clones in this sample may be carry-over from other donors' samples.

This chain uses TRBV18 with TRBJ2-1; D possibly matches TRBD1 or TRBD2 (5 bases each). Trimming took off 6 bases at V and 8 bases at J, with 17 bases between the two ends. This CDR3 is built from 14 residues. Germline lookup yields CDR1 KGHSH and CDR2 LQKENI. In nucleotides, the CDR3 is TGTGCCAGCTCCCCCGGGACCCGTTATCATGAGCAGTTCTTC. This translates into CASSPGTRYHEQFF.

There are a few counts of this clonotype. The chain is built from TRBV7-2 and TRBJ2-7, with D perhaps being TRBD1 or TRBD2 (5 bases each). The V and J ends lost 0 bases and 5 bases respectively, with 14 bases between them. This CDR3 has 15 amino acids. From germline, CDR1 is SGHTA and CDR2 FQGNSA. The CDR3 nucleotides are TGTGCCAGCAGCTTAGCCTTTGGGGGTTTACACGAGCAGTACTTC. Translation gives CASSLAFGGLHEQYF.

The DNA of the CDR3 is TGTGCCAGCAGTGCCGGGACAGCATACAATGAGCAGTTCTTC. Translation gives CASSAGTAYNEQFF. The chain employs TRBV6-6 and TRBJ2-1, with 7 bases fitting TRBD1. CDR1 and CDR2 from the germline V gene are MNHNY and SVGAGI (reference sequence). This CDR3 has 14 amino acids. V lost 5 bases, J lost 4 bases, and 5 bases stayed unmatched.

In its sample, this clonotype was seen a few times. This chain joins TRBV7-8 and TRBJ1-5; D remains unclear. Germline assignment: CDR1 SGHVS and CDR2 FQNEAQ. The CDR3 is made up of 14 amino acids. V lost 6 bases to trimming and J lost 3 bases, with 12 bases between them. The CDR3 DNA sequence: TGTGCCAGCAGTCGAGACGGAAACAATCAGCCCCAGCATTTT. Translated, it gives CASSRDGNNQPQHF.